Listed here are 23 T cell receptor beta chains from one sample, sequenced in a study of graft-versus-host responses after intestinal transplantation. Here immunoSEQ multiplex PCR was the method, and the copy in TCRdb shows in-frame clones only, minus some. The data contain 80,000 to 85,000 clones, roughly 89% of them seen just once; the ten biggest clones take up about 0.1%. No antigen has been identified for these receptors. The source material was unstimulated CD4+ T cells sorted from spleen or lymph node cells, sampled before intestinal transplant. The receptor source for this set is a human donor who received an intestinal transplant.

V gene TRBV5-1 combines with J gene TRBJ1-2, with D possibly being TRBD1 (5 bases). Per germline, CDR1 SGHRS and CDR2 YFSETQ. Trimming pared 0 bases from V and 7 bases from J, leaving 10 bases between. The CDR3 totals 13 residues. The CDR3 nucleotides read TGCGCCAGCAGCTTGGCAGGGTTCGGTGGCTACACCTTC. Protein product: CASSLAGFGGYTF.

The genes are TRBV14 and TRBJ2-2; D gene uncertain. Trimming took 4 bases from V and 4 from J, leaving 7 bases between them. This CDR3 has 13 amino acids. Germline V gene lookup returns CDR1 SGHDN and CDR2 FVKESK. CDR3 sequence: CASSLKLTGELFF. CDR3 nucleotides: TGTGCCAGCAGCCTTAAGCTCACCGGGGAGCTGTTTTTT.

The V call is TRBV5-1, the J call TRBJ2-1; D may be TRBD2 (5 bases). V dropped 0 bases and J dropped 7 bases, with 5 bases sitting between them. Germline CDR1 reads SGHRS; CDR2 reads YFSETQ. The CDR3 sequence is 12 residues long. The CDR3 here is CASSLGLNEQFF. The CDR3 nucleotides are TGCGCCAGCAGCTTGGGACTAAATGAGCAGTTCTTC.

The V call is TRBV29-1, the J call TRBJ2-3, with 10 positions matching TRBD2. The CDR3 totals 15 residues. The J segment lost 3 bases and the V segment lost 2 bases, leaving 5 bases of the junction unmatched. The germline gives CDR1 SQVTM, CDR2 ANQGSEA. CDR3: CSVERLAGATDTQYF. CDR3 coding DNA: TGCAGCGTTGAACGCCTAGCGGGGGCAACAGATACGCAGTATTTT.

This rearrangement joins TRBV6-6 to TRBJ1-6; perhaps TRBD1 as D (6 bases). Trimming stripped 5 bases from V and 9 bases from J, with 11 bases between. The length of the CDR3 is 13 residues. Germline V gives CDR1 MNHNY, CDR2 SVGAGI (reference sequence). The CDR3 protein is CASSGTMGSPLHF. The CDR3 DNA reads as TGTGCCAGCAGTGGGACAATGGGTTCACCCCTCCACTTT.

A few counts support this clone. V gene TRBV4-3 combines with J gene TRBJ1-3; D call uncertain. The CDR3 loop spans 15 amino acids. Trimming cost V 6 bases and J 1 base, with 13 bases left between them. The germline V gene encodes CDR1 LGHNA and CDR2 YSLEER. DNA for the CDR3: TGCGCCAGCAGTCCGGGAGCAGCGTCTGGAAACACCATATATTTT. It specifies CASSPGAASGNTIYF.

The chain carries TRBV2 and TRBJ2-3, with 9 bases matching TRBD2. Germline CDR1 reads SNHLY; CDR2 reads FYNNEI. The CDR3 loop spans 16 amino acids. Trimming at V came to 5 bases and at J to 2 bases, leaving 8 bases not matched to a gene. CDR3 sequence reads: CASSSRGGANTDTQYF. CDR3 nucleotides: TGTGCCAGCAGTTCGCGCGGGGGGGCTAACACAGATACGCAGTATTTT.

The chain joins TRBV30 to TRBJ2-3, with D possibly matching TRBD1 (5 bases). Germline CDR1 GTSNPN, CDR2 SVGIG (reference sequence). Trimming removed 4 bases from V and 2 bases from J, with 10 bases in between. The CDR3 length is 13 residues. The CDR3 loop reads CAWIGHLTDTQYF. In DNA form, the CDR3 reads TGTGCCTGGATCGGACACCTCACAGATACGCAGTATTTT.

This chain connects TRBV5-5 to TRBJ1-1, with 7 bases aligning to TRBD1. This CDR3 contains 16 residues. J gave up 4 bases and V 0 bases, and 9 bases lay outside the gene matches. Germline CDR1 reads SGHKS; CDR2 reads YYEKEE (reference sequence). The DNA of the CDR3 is TGTGCCAGCAGCTTGGATCTCGACAGGGTGGGCACTGAAGCTTTCTTT. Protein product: CASSLDLDRVGTEAFF.

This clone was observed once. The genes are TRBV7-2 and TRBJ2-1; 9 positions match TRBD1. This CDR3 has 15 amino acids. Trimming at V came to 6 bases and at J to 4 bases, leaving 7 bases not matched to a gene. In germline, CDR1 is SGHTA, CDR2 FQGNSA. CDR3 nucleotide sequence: TGTGCCAGCAGAAGATCACAGGGGGCGTACAATGAGCAGTTCTTC. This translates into CASRRSQGAYNEQFF.

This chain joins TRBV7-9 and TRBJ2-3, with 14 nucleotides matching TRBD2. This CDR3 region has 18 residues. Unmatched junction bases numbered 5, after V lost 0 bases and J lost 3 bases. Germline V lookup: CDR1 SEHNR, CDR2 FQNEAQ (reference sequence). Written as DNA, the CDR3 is TGTGCCAGCAGCTTAGCGATGAGACTAGCGGGGGGGACAGATACGCAGTATTTT. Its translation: CASSLAMRLAGGTDTQYF.

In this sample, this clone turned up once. CDR3 sequence reads: CASSLGWSDRGDEQYF. The CDR3 nucleotides read TGTGCCAGCAGCCTAGGATGGTCTGACAGGGGGGACGAGCAGTACTTC. The chain links TRBV5-6 to TRBJ2-7; 9 bases are a match to TRBD1. In germline, CDR1 is SGHDT, CDR2 YYEEEE. The junction had 13 bases not matched to a gene; V was cut back by 4 bases and J by 5 bases. This CDR3 is built from 16 residues.

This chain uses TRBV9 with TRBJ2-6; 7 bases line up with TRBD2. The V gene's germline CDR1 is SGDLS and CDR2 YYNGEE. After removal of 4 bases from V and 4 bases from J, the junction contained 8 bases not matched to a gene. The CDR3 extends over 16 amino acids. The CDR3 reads CASSPRGGVGANVLTF. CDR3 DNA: TGTGCCAGCAGCCCTCGTGGGGGGGTAGGGGCCAACGTCCTGACTTTC. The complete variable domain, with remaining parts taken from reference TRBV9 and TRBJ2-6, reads DSGVTQTPKHLITATGQRVTLRCSPRSGDLSVYWYQQSLDQGLQFLIQYYNGEERAKGNILERFSAQQFPDLHSELNLSSLELGDSALYFCASSPRGGVGANVLTFGAGSRLTVL.

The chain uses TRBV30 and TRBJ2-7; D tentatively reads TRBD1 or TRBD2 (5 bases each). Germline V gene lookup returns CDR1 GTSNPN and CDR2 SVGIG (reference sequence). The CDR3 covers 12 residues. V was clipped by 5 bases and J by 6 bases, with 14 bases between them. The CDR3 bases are TGTGCCTGGGGTGGGGGAAGCGGCGAGCAGTACTTC. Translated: CAWGGGSGEQYF.

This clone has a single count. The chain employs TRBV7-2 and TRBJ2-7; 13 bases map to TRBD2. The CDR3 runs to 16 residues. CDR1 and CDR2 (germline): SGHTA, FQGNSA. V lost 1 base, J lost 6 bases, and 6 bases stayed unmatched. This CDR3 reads CASSLDTSGGAGEQYF. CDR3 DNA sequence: TGTGCCAGCAGCTTAGATACTAGCGGGGGGGCCGGCGAGCAGTACTTC.

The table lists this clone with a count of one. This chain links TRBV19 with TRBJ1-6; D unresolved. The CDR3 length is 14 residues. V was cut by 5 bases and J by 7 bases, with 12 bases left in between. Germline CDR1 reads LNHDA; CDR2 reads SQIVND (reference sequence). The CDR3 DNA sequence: TGTGCCAGTAGTCCCGATGGGAGAAATTCACCCCTCCACTTT. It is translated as CASSPDGRNSPLHF. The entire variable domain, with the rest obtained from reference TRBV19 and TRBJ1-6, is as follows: DGGITQSPKYLFRKEGQNVTLSCEQNLNHDAMYWYRQDPGQGLRLIYYSQIVNDFQKGDIAEGYSVSREKKESFPLTVTSAQKNPTAFYLCASSPDGRNSPLHFGNGTRLTVT.

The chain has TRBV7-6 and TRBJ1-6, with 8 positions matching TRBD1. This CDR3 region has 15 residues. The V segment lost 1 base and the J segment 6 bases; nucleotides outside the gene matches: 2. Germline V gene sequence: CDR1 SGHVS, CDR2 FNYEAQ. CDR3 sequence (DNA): TGTGCCAGCAGCTTAGGGACAGGGTTTAATTCACCCCTCCACTTT. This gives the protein CASSLGTGFNSPLHF.

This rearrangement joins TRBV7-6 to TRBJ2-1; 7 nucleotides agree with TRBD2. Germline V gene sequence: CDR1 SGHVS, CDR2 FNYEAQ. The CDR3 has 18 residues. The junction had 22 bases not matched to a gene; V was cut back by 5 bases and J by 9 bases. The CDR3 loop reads CASSPPGGGVILVGEQFF. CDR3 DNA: TGTGCCAGCAGCCCTCCCGGGGGAGGGGTCATTTTGGTCGGTGAGCAGTTCTTC.

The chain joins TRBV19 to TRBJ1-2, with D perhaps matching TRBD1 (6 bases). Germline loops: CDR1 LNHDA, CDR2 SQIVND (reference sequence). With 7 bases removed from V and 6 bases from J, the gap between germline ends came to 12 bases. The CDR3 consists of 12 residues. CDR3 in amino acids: CASTDGGNGYTF. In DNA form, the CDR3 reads TGTGCCAGTACCGATGGGGGCAATGGCTACACCTTC.

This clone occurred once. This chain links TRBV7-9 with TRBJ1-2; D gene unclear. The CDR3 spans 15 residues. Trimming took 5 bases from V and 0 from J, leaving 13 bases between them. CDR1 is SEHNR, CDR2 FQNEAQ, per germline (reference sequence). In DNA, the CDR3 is TGTGCCAGCAGCGGCCTAGGTAACTCTAACTATGGCTACACCTTC. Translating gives CASSGLGNSNYGYTF.

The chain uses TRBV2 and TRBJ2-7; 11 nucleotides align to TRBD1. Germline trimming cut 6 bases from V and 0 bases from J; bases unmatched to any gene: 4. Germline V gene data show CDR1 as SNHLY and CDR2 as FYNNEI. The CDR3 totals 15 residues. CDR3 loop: CASSLGQGASYEQYF. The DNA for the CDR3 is TGTGCCAGCAGCCTAGGACAGGGGGCCTCCTACGAGCAGTACTTC.

CDR3 nucleotide sequence: TGTGCCAGCAGCTTGTGGGGGCCAAGCTCCTACGAGCAGTACTTC. Residues: CASSLWGPSSYEQYF. J is TRBJ2-7 and V is TRBV5-5, with D perhaps matching TRBD1 (6 bases). Per the germline V gene, CDR1 is SGHKS and CDR2 is YYEKEE (reference sequence). Trimming took off 1 base at V and 0 bases at J, with 11 bases between the two ends. CDR3 size: 15 residues.

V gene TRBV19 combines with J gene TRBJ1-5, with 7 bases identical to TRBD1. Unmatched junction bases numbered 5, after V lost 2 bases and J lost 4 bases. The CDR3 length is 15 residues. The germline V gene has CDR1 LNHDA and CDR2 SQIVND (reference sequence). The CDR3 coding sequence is TGTGCCAGTAGTATATTGGCCAGGGGGAATCAGCCCCAGCATTTT. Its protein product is CASSILARGNQPQHF. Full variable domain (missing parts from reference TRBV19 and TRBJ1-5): DGGITQSPKYLFRKEGQNVTLSCEQNLNHDAMYWYRQDPGQGLRLIYYSQIVNDFQKGDIAEGYSVSREKKESFPLTVTSAQKNPTAFYLCASSILARGNQPQHFGDGTRLSIL.